This T cell receptor (beta chain) is from a study of spatial heterogeneity in lung cancer (dated by TCRdb to between 2018 and 2021). About the study as a whole: Beta-chain transcripts were consistently detected in greater numbers than alpha-chain transcripts, which likely reflects a higher abundance of beta-chain transcripts. In tumor regions, TCR transcript counts showed a strong correlation with a T cell transcriptional module score from matched bulk RNA-seq. In the raw uncorrected reads, each unique combination of TCR and UMI appeared on average more than ten times. The study quantitatively compared TCR alpha and beta repertoires across multiple tumor regions, matched nontumor lung and blood in non-small cell lung cancer. Nonsynonymous mutation counts, determined by whole-exome sequencing of tumor tissue, were related to TCR repertoire features. Both alpha and beta chains were TCR-sequenced in approximately 220 tumor regions, around 65 matched nontumor lung samples and over 55 PBMC samples obtained at surgery. Points the paper makes about the study in general: Confirming at a functional level the hypothesis that regional TCRs recognize regional mutations was considered to require additional single-cell paired TCR alpha and beta sequencing. Counts of ubiquitous and regional expanded TCRs were found to correlate with counts of ubiquitous and regional nonsynonymous mutations, respectively. Estimated TCR-seq coverage of tumor T cells was only around 6.7% for alpha chains and about 12% for beta chains. A correlation was observed between the number of expanded intratumoral alpha and beta TCRs and the tumor nonsynonymous mutation count.

From a lookup of the germline V gene, CDR1 and CDR2 are SGHRS and YFSETQ. The V and J ends are trimmed by 0 bases and 4 bases, leaving 8 bases between them. The CDR3, cysteine through phenylalanine, is 14 amino acids long. The retained sequence is limited to the CDR3, 42 bases, with the frame set at the first base. The method was 5' RACE. TCRdb names NextSeq 500 as the instrument used. The TCR library protocol attached a unique molecular identifier to each TCR cDNA molecule to allow correction of PCR and sequencing errors. In the source study's methods: Decombinator tools were used for TCR identification, UMI-based error correction and CDR3 extraction. Expanded TCRs were defined as those above a frequency of 2 per 1,000, corresponding to the top 1% of the tumor frequency distribution. Expanded tumor TCRs were classed as regional if statistically deemed absent (corrected P<0.05) from at least one tumor region, otherwise ubiquitous. Each repertoire was subsampled 100 times to 5,000 TCRs, after which Renyi diversity was computed with the R vegan package. CDR3 similarity networks were constructed using string-kernel similarity of amino acid triplets, with links drawn between CDR3s whose pairwise similarity was above 0.82. In TCRdb, the public reads were trimmed at Q25 with fastp and aligned with MiXCR, with productive beta chains retained. All rows with the same CDR3 protein become a single entry with the most common DNA and genes. These V and J calls rely on TCRdb rather than the paper's analysis. Within this sample are some 10,000 distinct CDR3 sequences, with around 5% of them counted one time only. Around an eighth of the sample is taken by the ten largest.

Sample time point, as interpreted from the label and publication: sample taken at primary tumor resection. Donors were 70 or so patients with early-stage, untreated non-small cell lung cancer from the lung TRACERx cohort. TCR sequencing used whole RNA extracted from tumor and nontumor lung tissue, or from cryopreserved PBMC samples, without cell sorting. Only patients with enough RNA available from two or more tumor regions were chosen for TCR sequencing. Tumor and adjacent nontumor lung specimens were reviewed by a lung pathologist before selection. This clonotype was seen repeatedly, ten times or more. No antigen is known for it. Base qualities are not recorded, but no much larger clone differs from it by a single base.

The specimen was lung tumor tissue, collected at surgery. The chain uses TRBV5-1 and TRBJ2-1; the D gene is perhaps TRBD2, from 6 matching bases. This clonotype originated in a female donor with early-stage non-small cell lung cancer. The DNA sequence follows: TGCGCCAGCAGCTTGGAGGGGACTTACAATGAGCAGTTCTTC. Its amino acids are CASSLEGTYNEQFF.